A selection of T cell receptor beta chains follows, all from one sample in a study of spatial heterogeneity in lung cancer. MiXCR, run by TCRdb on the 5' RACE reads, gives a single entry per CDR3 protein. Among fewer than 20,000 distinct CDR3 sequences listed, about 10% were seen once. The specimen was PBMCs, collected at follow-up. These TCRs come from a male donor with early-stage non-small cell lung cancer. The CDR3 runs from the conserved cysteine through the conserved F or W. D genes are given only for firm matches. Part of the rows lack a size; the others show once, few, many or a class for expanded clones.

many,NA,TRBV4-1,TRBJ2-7,TGCGCCAGCAGCCAAATGTACCACGAGCAGTACTTC,CASSQMYHEQYF
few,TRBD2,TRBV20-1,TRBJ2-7,TGCAGTGCTGCAAGCGGGAGGGGGACGGACGAGCAGTACTTC,CSAASGRGTDEQYF
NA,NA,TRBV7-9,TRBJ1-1,TGTGCCAGCAGCTTCGGGCAGGGGTGGACTGAAGCTTTCTTT,CASSFGQGWTEAFF
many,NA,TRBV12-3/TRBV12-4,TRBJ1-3,TGTGCCAGCAGTGGAGGGGGGCACTCTGGAAACACCATATATTTT,CASSGGGHSGNTIYF
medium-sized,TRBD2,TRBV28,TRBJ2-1,TGTGCCAGCAGTTTATCCCGGCTAGCGGGAGGGGGGACCTACAATGAGCAGTTCTTC,CASSLSRLAGGGTYNEQFF
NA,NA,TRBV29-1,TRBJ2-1,TGCAGCGCCTCTGGGAGCGACAACTCCTACAATGAGCAGTTCTTC,CSASGSDNSYNEQFF
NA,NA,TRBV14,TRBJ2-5,TGTGCCAGCAGCCAATTAGGTGGAAGGACCCAGTACTTC,CASSQLGGRTQYF
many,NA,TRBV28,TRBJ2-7,TGTGCCAGCAGTCTACTAGGTGGCTACGAGCAGTACTTC,CASSLLGGYEQYF
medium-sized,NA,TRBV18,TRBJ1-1,TGTGCCAGCTCACTGGAGACGAACACTGAAGCTTTCTTT,CASSLETNTEAFF
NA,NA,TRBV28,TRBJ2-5,TGTGCCAGCAGCGGCCATCTATCCAGCCAGACCCAGTACTTC,CASSGHLSSQTQYF
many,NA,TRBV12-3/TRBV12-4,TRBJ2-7,TGTGCCAGCAGTTTAGAGGGTAAATCAAACTACGAGCAGTACTTC,CASSLEGKSNYEQYF
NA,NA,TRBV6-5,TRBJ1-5,TGTGCCAGCAGGTCTTGGCTGAATCAGCTCCAGCATTTT,CASRSWLNQLQHF
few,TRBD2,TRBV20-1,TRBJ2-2,TGCAGTGCTAGAATTTCAGCGGGAGGGGCCGGGGAGCTGTTTTTT,CSARISAGGAGELFF
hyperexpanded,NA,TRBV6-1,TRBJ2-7,TGTGCCAGCAGTTTCACCCAGGGGTACGAGCAGTACTTC,CASSFTQGYEQYF
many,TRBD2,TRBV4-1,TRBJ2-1,TGCGCCAGCAGCCAAGATAGCGGGAGGCCCCTATACAATGAGCAGTTCTTC,CASSQDSGRPLYNEQFF
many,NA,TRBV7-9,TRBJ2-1,TGTGCCAGCGTTAGGGGTAGCTCCTACAATGAGCAGTTCTTC,CASVRGSSYNEQFF
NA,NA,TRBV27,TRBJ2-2,TGTGCCAGCAGTTTAAGAGTGGGCACCGGGGAGCTGTTTTTT,CASSLRVGTGELFF
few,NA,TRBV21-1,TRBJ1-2,TGTGCCAGCAGCAGAAACGACAGGACCTATGGCTACACCTTC,CASSRNDRTYGYTF
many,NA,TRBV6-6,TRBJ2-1,TGTGCCAGCAGTCCCGGGTTCAATGAGCAGTTCTTC,CASSPGFNEQFF
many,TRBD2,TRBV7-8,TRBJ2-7,TGTGCCAGCAGCCCGGGGGGGGGAGGCCCATACGAGCAGTACTTC,CASSPGGGGPYEQYF
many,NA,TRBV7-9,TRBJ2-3,TGTGCCAGCAGCTCTGGACCCCGATCGGCGTATTTT,CASSSGPRSAYF
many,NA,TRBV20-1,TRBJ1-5,TGCAGTGCTAGAGGGGACAGCAATCAGCCCCAGCATTTT,CSARGDSNQPQHF
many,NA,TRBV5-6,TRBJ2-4,TGTGCCAGCAGCTTTAGTGGCATTCAGTACTTC,CASSFSGIQYF
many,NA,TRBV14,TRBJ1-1,TGTGCCAGCAACACCGTGAGGAACACTGAAGCTTTCTTT,CASNTVRNTEAFF
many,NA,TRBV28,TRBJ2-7,TGTGCCAGCAGTTTACCGGGGGACGAGCAGTACTTC,CASSLPGDEQYF
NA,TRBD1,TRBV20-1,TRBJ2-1,TGCAGTGCAAACGGACAGGGGGGGAATGAGCAGTTCTTC,CSANGQGGNEQFF
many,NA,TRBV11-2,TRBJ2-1,TGTGCCAGCAGCTCCCCCCTCGTAGCCCAAGTGCAGTTCTTC,CASSSPLVAQVQFF
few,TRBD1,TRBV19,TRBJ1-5,TGTGCCAGTAGTATAGGCGGACAGGGGGCAGGTCAGCCCCAGCATTTT,CASSIGGQGAGQPQHF
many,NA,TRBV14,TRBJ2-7,TGTGCCAGCAGCCAAGGCAGGCTCCCCTACGAGCAGTACTTC,CASSQGRLPYEQYF
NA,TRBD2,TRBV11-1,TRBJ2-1,TGTGCCAGCAGTTATAGCGGGAGGGCTAATGAGCAGTTCTTC,CASSYSGRANEQFF
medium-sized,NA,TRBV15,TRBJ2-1,TGTGCCACCAGCAGAGATCTGGAGGGGGCCAATGAGCAGTTCTTC,CATSRDLEGANEQFF
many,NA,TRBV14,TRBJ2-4,TGTGCCAGCAGCCAAAGGGCAGGGTACTTAGCCAAAAACATTCAGTACTTC,CASSQRAGYLAKNIQYF
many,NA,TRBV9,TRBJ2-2,TGTGCCAGCAGCGACGACACCGGGGAGCTGTTTTTT,CASSDDTGELFF
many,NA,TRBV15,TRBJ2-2,TGTGCCACCAGCGGGCGCGGGGCCTCCCGGAACACCGGGGAGCTGTTTTTT,CATSGRGASRNTGELFF
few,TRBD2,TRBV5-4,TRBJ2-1,TGTGCCAGCAGCTCGAGACTAGCCGATGAGCAGTTCTTC,CASSSRLADEQFF
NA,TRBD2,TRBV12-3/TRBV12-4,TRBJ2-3,TGTGCCAGCAGAGTGGGACTAGCGACAGCAGATACGCAGTATTTT,CASRVGLATADTQYF
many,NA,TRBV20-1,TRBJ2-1,TGCAGTGCTGGGGGGATCTCCACCGGGACACTAAACAATGAGCAGTTCTTC,CSAGGISTGTLNNEQFF
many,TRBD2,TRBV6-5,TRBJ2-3,TGTGCCAGCAGTATTAGCGGGAGGCCAGATACGCAGTATTTT,CASSISGRPDTQYF
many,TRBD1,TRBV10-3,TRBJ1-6,TGTGCCATCAGTGAGACAGGGGGCTATAATTCACCCCTCCACTTT,CAISETGGYNSPLHF
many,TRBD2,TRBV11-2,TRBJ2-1,TGTGCCAGCAGCGCCCATTGGGCGGGGGGAAACAATGAGCAGTTCTTC,CASSAHWAGGNNEQFF
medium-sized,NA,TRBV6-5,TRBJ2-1,TGTGCCAGCAGATCCGACAGGGACTCTTACAATGAGCAGTTCTTC,CASRSDRDSYNEQFF
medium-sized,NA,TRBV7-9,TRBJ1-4,TGTGCCAGCAGCCCTCCTAAGGAACACAATGAAAAACTGTTTTTT,CASSPPKEHNEKLFF
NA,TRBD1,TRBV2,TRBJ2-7,TGTGCCAGCAGTACCACAGGGGCGTCCTACGAGCAGTACTTC,CASSTTGASYEQYF